These T cell receptor beta chains were read from a single sample in a study of blood T cells in healthy people across ages. One entry per CDR3 protein, called by TCRdb with MiXCR from the 5' RACE reads. The sample includes approximately 800,000 distinct CDR3 sequences, nearly 60% of them seen just once. Sequenced sample: blood. The source is a man aged 25-40 years in good health. Each CDR3 is given with its conserved first and last residue. Fields, in order: J gene, V gene, D gene, clone size, CDR3 protein, CDR3 DNA. D genes are given only for firm matches. Part of the rows lack a size; the others show once, few, many or a class for expanded clones.

TRBJ2-7 TRBV12-3/TRBV12-4 TRBD1 - CASSRRGRPYEQYF TGTGCCAGCAGTCGCAGGGGGCGCCCCTACGAGCAGTACTTC
TRBJ2-6 TRBV6-5 - - CASSYSGGAGANVLTF TGTGCCAGCAGTTACTCCGGCGGGGCTGGGGCCAACGTCCTGACTTTC
TRBJ1-2 TRBV9 - - CASSVGKGAGNGYTF TGTGCCAGCAGCGTTGGCAAGGGAGCAGGGAATGGCTACACCTTC
TRBJ2-1 TRBV24-1 - - CATSDSNNEQFF TGTGCCACCAGTGATTCGAACAATGAGCAGTTCTTC
TRBJ1-1 TRBV29-1 TRBD1 once CSPDRGTEAFF TGCAGCCCGGACAGGGGAACTGAAGCTTTCTTT
TRBJ2-3 TRBV20-1 - - CSASPAGRTDTQYF TGCAGTGCTTCCCCGGCGGGCCGCACAGATACGCAGTATTTT
TRBJ2-5 TRBV9 - many CASSVGGETQYF TGTGCCAGCAGTGTAGGAGGGGAGACCCAGTACTTC
TRBJ1-1 TRBV12-5 TRBD1 - CASGLVLRGQSTEAFF TGTGCTAGTGGTTTGGTACTCAGGGGGCAGAGCACTGAAGCTTTCTTT
TRBJ1-5 TRBV20-1 TRBD1 few CSASAGQGFSNQPQHF TGCAGTGCTAGTGCGGGACAGGGGTTTAGCAATCAGCCCCAGCATTTT
TRBJ1-2 TRBV27 - few CASSLSGGSGYTF TGTGCCAGCAGTTTATCGGGAGGTAGTGGCTACACCTTC
TRBJ2-1 TRBV9 - - CASSVGGAETPYNEQFF TGTGCCAGCAGCGTAGGGGGGGCAGAAACCCCCTACAATGAGCAGTTCTTC
TRBJ1-1 TRBV21-1 - - CAGRGLMNTEAFF TGTGCCGGCAGGGGGCTGATGAACACTGAAGCTTTCTTT
TRBJ1-2 TRBV7-2 - - CASSAGAGCGYTF TGTGCCAGCAGCGCAGGGGCAGGGTGTGGTTACACCTTC
TRBJ1-1 TRBV3-1 - once CASSQDLRRNTEAFF TGTGCCAGCAGCCAAGATCTACGAAGGAACACTGAAGCTTTCTTT
TRBJ2-1 TRBV20-1 TRBD2 - CSAPMTSGRSEQFF TGCAGTGCGCCAATGACTAGCGGGAGGAGTGAGCAGTTCTTC
TRBJ2-7 TRBV20-1 TRBD1 - CSASGTGGYAYEQYF TGCAGTGCTAGCGGGACAGGAGGGTACGCCTACGAGCAGTACTTC
TRBJ2-4 TRBV25-1 - - CASSDRVSAKNIQYF TGTGCCAGCAGTGACCGGGTTTCAGCCAAAAACATTCAGTACTTC
TRBJ2-7 TRBV7-9 - - CASSLTGPLSEQYF TGTGCCAGCAGCTTAACGGGACCCCTAAGTGAGCAGTACTTC
TRBJ2-3 TRBV20-1 TRBD2 many CSARAQTSGQVDTQYF TGCAGTGCTAGAGCCCAGACTAGCGGTCAAGTAGATACGCAGTATTTT
TRBJ2-1 TRBV7-9 - - CAVDENEQFF TGTGCCGTGGACGAGAATGAGCAGTTCTTC
TRBJ2-7 TRBV7-2 - - CASSNTLGPWSEQYF TGTGCCAGCAGCAATACCCTGGGACCATGGAGCGAGCAGTACTTC
TRBJ2-3 TRBV12-3/TRBV12-4 - few CASSLDPYTQYF TGTGCCAGCAGTTTAGATCCTTATACGCAGTATTTT
TRBJ2-5 TRBV7-2 TRBD1 - CASSPGTGKSETQYF TGTGCCAGCAGCCCTGGGACAGGGAAGTCCGAGACCCAGTACTTC
TRBJ2-7 TRBV24-1 TRBD2 once CATLLARSYNEQYF TGTGCCACCTTACTAGCGAGGTCCTACAATGAGCAGTACTTC
TRBJ2-1 TRBV6-6 - - CASSPPQRDEQFF TGTGCCAGCAGTCCTCCACAGAGGGATGAGCAGTTCTTC
TRBJ1-5 TRBV7-9 - - CASSLGGAQNQPQHF TGTGCCAGCAGCTTAGGGGGTGCCCAAAATCAGCCCCAGCATTTT
TRBJ2-2 TRBV11-2 TRBD1 - CASSLIRTGWVGELFF TGTGCCAGCAGCCTAATCCGGACAGGGTGGGTCGGAGAGCTGTTTTTT
TRBJ1-2 TRBV29-1 - - CSVEDKVPPPNYGYTF TGCAGCGTTGAAGATAAAGTCCCACCTCCTAACTATGGCTACACCTTC
TRBJ1-2 TRBV5-1 TRBD1 - CASSSLGGQGGRLHYGYTF TGCGCCAGCAGCTCCCTGGGAGGACAGGGAGGCCGTTTGCACTATGGCTACACCTTC
TRBJ2-7 TRBV27 TRBD2 - CASSGGKSYEQYF TGTGCCAGCTCGGGGGGGAAATCCTACGAGCAGTACTTC
TRBJ2-5 TRBV21-1 - - CASSKRLAGRVETQYF TGTGCCAGCAGCAAAAGGCTAGCGGGGAGGGTGGAGACCCAGTACTTC
TRBJ2-1 TRBV10-2 TRBD2 - CASTLTGGYNEQFF TGCGCCAGCACTCTGACGGGGGGTTACAATGAGCAGTTCTTC
TRBJ2-7 TRBV20-1 - few CSAPTPLSRDEQYF TGCAGTGCTCCGACTCCTCTCTCCCGTGACGAGCAGTACTTC
TRBJ2-3 TRBV12-3/TRBV12-4 TRBD1 - CASSLTPGGITDTQYF TGTGCCAGCAGTTTGACCCCAGGGGGCATAACAGATACGCAGTATTTT
TRBJ2-3 TRBV29-1 - many CSVAGVLDTDTQYF TGCAGCGTTGCAGGAGTCCTTGACACAGATACGCAGTATTTT
TRBJ2-7 TRBV29-1 TRBD2 - CSVELAGRYEQYF TGCAGCGTTGAACTAGCGGGAAGATACGAGCAGTACTTC
TRBJ2-7 TRBV7-8 - - CASSPVGGHNEQYF TGTGCCAGCAGCCCAGTGGGGGGCCACAATGAGCAGTACTTC
TRBJ2-5 TRBV20-1 - - CSATSGTLPETQYF TGCAGTGCTACCTCCGGGACTCTGCCAGAGACCCAGTACTTC
TRBJ1-1 TRBV29-1 - few CSVLRRDLNTEAFF TGCAGCGTCTTAAGGAGGGACTTGAACACTGAAGCTTTCTTT
TRBJ2-7 TRBV7-2 TRBD2 - CASSPAPRTSGFSYEQYF TGTGCCAGCAGCCCAGCGCCGAGGACTAGCGGGTTTTCCTACGAGCAGTACTTC
TRBJ2-1 TRBV20-1 TRBD2 - CSAPVPSGGYEQFF TGCAGTGCCCCGGTTCCTAGCGGGGGGTATGAGCAGTTCTTC
TRBJ1-2 TRBV30 TRBD1 many CAWGRDRPYGYTF TGTGCCTGGGGCCGGGACAGACCCTATGGCTACACCTTC
TRBJ1-2 TRBV30 - once CAWSSGGWRSYGYTF TGTGCCTGGAGTTCCGGGGGTTGGAGATCCTATGGCTACACCTTC
TRBJ2-5 TRBV5-5 TRBD2 - CASSHRSWLAEETQYF TGTGCCAGCAGCCACCGTTCCTGGCTAGCGGAAGAGACCCAGTACTTC
TRBJ2-3 TRBV10-3 - - CAISGYGLGDTQYF TGTGCCATCAGTGGGTACGGATTGGGGGATACGCAGTATTTT
TRBJ1-1 TRBV10-3 - - CAISAYSRDTEAFF TGTGCCATCAGTGCTTATTCGAGGGACACTGAAGCTTTCTTT
TRBJ2-2 TRBV20-1 TRBD2 few CSARERGDTGELFF TGCAGTGCTAGAGAGCGGGGGGACACCGGGGAGCTGTTTTTT
TRBJ2-7 TRBV21-1 - - CASSPRSSGPWNEQYF TGTGCCAGCAGCCCCCGCTCCAGCGGGCCGTGGAATGAGCAGTACTTC
TRBJ1-2 TRBV28 - - CASSLLANYGYTF TGTGCCAGCAGTCTTTTAGCTAACTATGGCTACACCTTC
TRBJ2-7 TRBV20-1 - - CSQRGDGSEQYF TGCAGTCAACGGGGCGACGGGAGCGAGCAGTACTTC
TRBJ2-5 TRBV6-2/TRBV6-3 - - CASSYSQETQYF TGTGCCAGCAGTTACTCTCAAGAGACCCAGTACTTC
TRBJ1-5 TRBV6-1 - - CASSENRRGNQPQHF TGTGCCAGCAGTGAAAACAGGCGAGGCAATCAGCCCCAGCATTTT
TRBJ2-5 TRBV7-2 - few CASSFRAGSQETQYF TGTGCCAGCAGCTTTAGAGCGGGCAGTCAAGAGACCCAGTACTTC
TRBJ2-1 TRBV28 TRBD1 - CASSLDQGVRDEQFF TGTGCCAGCAGCCTAGACCAGGGGGTTCGGGATGAGCAGTTCTTC
TRBJ2-4 TRBV15 - - CATSREGARIHNEQYF TGTGCCACCAGCAGAGAGGGGGCCAGAATTCACAATGAGCAGTACTTC
TRBJ1-6 TRBV20-1 - - CSAIQTVLGSYNSPLHF TGCAGTGCTATCCAGACAGTACTAGGCTCCTATAATTCACCCCTCCACTTT
TRBJ1-1 TRBV29-1 - once CSVYMNTEAFF TGCAGCGTCTATATGAACACTGAAGCTTTCTTT
TRBJ2-7 TRBV20-1 - few CSATTGSEQYF TGCAGTGCCACGACGGGGAGCGAGCAGTACTTC